Presented here are 4 T cell receptor beta chains from one specimen sequenced in a study of T cell responses to AZD1222 COVID-19 vaccine. Assay: immunoSEQ multiplex PCR; the TCRdb copy retains only in-frame clones and omits some. Here the sample spans around 120,000 clones, roughly 90% being singletons. The source material was peripheral blood, sampled 28 days after the second AZD1222 dose. The receptors here all came from an adult who received the AZD1222 COVID-19 vaccine.

The chain links TRBV6-5 to TRBJ1-5, with unresolved D. CDR1 and CDR2 from the germline V gene are MNHEY and SVGAGI. Trimming removed 6 bases at V and 2 bases at J, with 14 bases between. The CDR3 totals 15 residues. The CDR3 region has the DNA TGTGCCAGCAGAACGGGCCAGGAGGGCAATCAGCCCCAGCATTTT. It translates to CASRTGQEGNQPQHF.

This clone was detected once. The chain has TRBV2 and TRBJ1-1; D is undetermined. The CDR3 extends over 13 amino acids. Germline CDR1 is SNHLY and CDR2 is FYNNEI. Trimming left V 1 base short and J 3 bases short, with 6 bases between. The CDR3 region is CASSEEADTEAFF. The CDR3 DNA reads TGTGCCAGCAGTGAAGAGGCAGACACTGAAGCTTTCTTT.

The genes are TRBV7-2 and TRBJ1-1; D is ambiguous. This CDR3 comprises 13 residues. Germline V lookup: CDR1 SGHTA, CDR2 FQGNSA. The V gene lost 1 base and the J gene lost 0 bases, with 3 bases spanning the gap. CDR3 coding DNA: TGTGCCAGCAGCTTAGACCTGAACACTGAAGCTTTCTTT. Residues: CASSLDLNTEAFF.

V usage is TRBV29-1 and J usage is TRBJ1-3, with TRBD1 identical over 8 bases. Germline V lookup: CDR1 SQVTM, CDR2 ANQGSEA. This CDR3 is built from 14 residues. V lost 4 bases, J lost 4 bases, and 6 bases stayed unmatched. CDR3 coding DNA: TGCAGCGTTGTAACAGGGGGACACGGAAACACCATATATTTT. Its protein product is CSVVTGGHGNTIYF. The whole variable domain, filled in from reference TRBV29-1 and TRBJ1-3, reads SAVISQKPSRDICQRGTSLTIQCQVDSQVTMMFWYRQQPGQSLTLIATANQGSEATYESGFVIDKFPISRPNLTFSTLTVSNMSPEDSSIYLCSVVTGGHGNTIYFGEGSWLTVV.